Listed below are T cell receptor beta chains from one sample, sequenced in a study of cytomegalovirus exposure and HLA in healthy donors. Profiled with immunoSEQ multiplex PCR; TCRdb holds only in-frame clones, not every one. Of 100,000 to 150,000 clones detected, around three quarters appear once; the ten largest clones hold about 3.3%. The material sequenced was PBMCs. These TCRs come from a woman between 50 and 59 years old in good health and CMV-seronegative. CDR3s include the opening cysteine and the closing phenylalanine or tryptophan. D genes are given only for firm matches. Expanded clones are given a class, and other clones once, few, many or no size at all.

TRBV2	TRBJ1-1	.	.	TGTGCCAGCAGTGCCAAACGGGGGAACACTGAAGCTTTCTTT	CASSAKRGNTEAFF
TRBV11-3	TRBJ1-1	.	.	TGTGCCAGCAGCTTAATGAGCGGGGCTGAAGCTTTCTTT	CASSLMSGAEAFF
TRBV19	TRBJ2-7	TRBD1	few	TGTGCCAGTAGTATCGGCGGCGGGACAGGTTCCTACGAGCAGTACTTC	CASSIGGGTGSYEQYF
TRBV7-2	TRBJ1-2	.	few	TGTGCCAGCAGCTTAGAGTACTTCACGTCGGATGGCTACACCTTC	CASSLEYFTSDGYTF
TRBV28	TRBJ2-7	TRBD2	.	TGTGCCAGCAGTTTTCCAGGACTAGCGGGACCCTACGAGCAGTACTTC	CASSFPGLAGPYEQYF
TRBV7-9	TRBJ1-1	TRBD1	.	TGTGCCAGCAGCGCGCGGGACAGAGGCCCGTCCATGAACACTGAAGCTTTCTTT	CASSARDRGPSMNTEAFF
TRBV27	TRBJ1-6	TRBD1	.	TGTGCCAGCAGTTTCGACAGGGGTGGTTCACCCCTCCACTTT	CASSFDRGGSPLHF
TRBV6-1	TRBJ2-7	TRBD1	.	TGTGCCAGCAGGGGGACAGGGGAGTCCGAGCAGTACTTC	CASRGTGESEQYF
TRBV30	TRBJ1-1	.	.	TGTGCCTGGAGTCTAACCTCCACTGAAGCTTTCTTT	CAWSLTSTEAFF
TRBV11-3	TRBJ2-2	.	.	TGTGCCAGCAGCTTAGACGGGATCCGGGAGCTGTTTTTT	CASSLDGIRELFF
TRBV6-1	TRBJ2-1	.	many	TGTGCCAGCAGTGACAGCTCCTACAATGAGCAGTTCTTC	CASSDSSYNEQFF
TRBV4-3	TRBJ2-1	TRBD2	.	TGCGCCAGCAGCCAAGATCCGGCTAGCGGGCAGTTCTTC	CASSQDPASGQFF
TRBV7-8	TRBJ1-1	TRBD1	few	TGTGCCAGCAGCTCGAGGGACAGGGCGGGAGCTGAAGCTTTCTTT	CASSSRDRAGAEAFF
TRBV2	TRBJ1-4	TRBD1	.	TGTGCCAGCAAGGACAGGGGGCGGTTGAAGGCGGGCGAAAAACTGTTTTTT	CASKDRGRLKAGEKLFF
TRBV9	TRBJ2-1	.	.	TGTGCCAGCTCGCCTGGTAGGGGAAACAATGAGCAGTTCTTC	CASSPGRGNNEQFF
TRBV6-6	TRBJ1-1	TRBD1	.	TGTGCCAGCACCAATAGGGGGCCCACTGAAGCTTTCTTT	CASTNRGPTEAFF
TRBV28	TRBJ1-1	TRBD1	.	TGTGCCATCGAGACAGGGGGCGCTCAGGATGCTGAAGCTTTCTTT	CAIETGGAQDAEAFF
TRBV19	TRBJ2-1	TRBD2	.	TGTGCCAGTAGTATAGATACGGCGGGAGCGGGTGAGCAGTTCTTC	CASSIDTAGAGEQFF
TRBV7-2	TRBJ1-2	TRBD1	few	TGTGCCAGCAGCTTCGGGACAGTGAATCGCTACACCTTC	CASSFGTVNRYTF
TRBV7-3	TRBJ2-7	TRBD2	.	TGTGCCAGCAGCTTAACTGGACTAGCGGGTTCCGAGCAGTACTTC	CASSLTGLAGSEQYF
TRBV27	TRBJ2-7	TRBD2	.	TGTGCCAGCAGTTTAATAGCGGGGGCAATCTACGAGCAGTACTTC	CASSLIAGAIYEQYF
TRBV7-9	TRBJ2-3	TRBD2	.	TGTGCCAGCAGCTTAGGGACTAGCGGCACAGATACGCAGTATTTT	CASSLGTSGTDTQYF
TRBV5-1	TRBJ1-2	TRBD1	.	TGCGCCAGCAGCTTAGAGGACAGGATGGGCTACACCTTC	CASSLEDRMGYTF
TRBV5-6	TRBJ2-7	.	.	TGTGCCAGCAGCCGAGAGCGTTACGAGACGGTGGCCTACGAGCAGTACTTC	CASSRERYETVAYEQYF
TRBV7-3	TRBJ2-2	TRBD1	.	TGTGCCAGCAGCAAACGACAGGGGAATAGCGGGGAGCTGTTTTTT	CASSKRQGNSGELFF
TRBV27	TRBJ2-6	.	.	TGTGCCAGCAGTTCTAGCCCGGTCGGCCCATCTGGGGCCAACGTCCTGACTTTC	CASSSSPVGPSGANVLTF
TRBV21-1	TRBJ2-1	.	.	TGTGCCAGCAGCAAAGACCAAGCGGTCTCCTACAATGAGCAGTTCTTC	CASSKDQAVSYNEQFF
TRBV7-2	TRBJ2-7	TRBD1	.	TGTGCCAGCAGACCGGGACAGACCTACGAGCAGTACTTC	CASRPGQTYEQYF
TRBV7-9	TRBJ1-1	.	.	TGTGCCAGCAGCTTAGATGCGGTGGAGAGAGCTTTCTTT	CASSLDAVERAFF
TRBV25-1	TRBJ1-3	.	medium-sized	TGTGCCAGCAGTGACTTTCAGGGTGTCTCTGGAAACACCATATATTTT	CASSDFQGVSGNTIYF
TRBV5-1	TRBJ2-5	TRBD1	.	TGCGCCAGCAGCTTGGGACAGGGAAAAGAGACCCAGTACTTC	CASSLGQGKETQYF
TRBV11-2	TRBJ2-7	.	once	TGTGCCAGCAGCTTAGTGGGAGCGGTTAGCTCCTACGAGCAGTACTTC	CASSLVGAVSSYEQYF
TRBV18	TRBJ2-3	.	.	TGTGCCAGCTCACCAATTGTAGGGGCAGATACGCAGTATTTT	CASSPIVGADTQYF
TRBV29-1	TRBJ2-7	TRBD2	.	TGCAGCGTTGAGTCTAGCGGTCCCTACGAGCAGTACTTC	CSVESSGPYEQYF
TRBV6-6	TRBJ2-7	.	few	TGTGCCACCCAAGCTTCACTCTCCTACGAGCAGTACTTC	CATQASLSYEQYF
TRBV30	TRBJ2-7	TRBD1	.	TGTGCCTGGGATAGGACAGGGGGCAGGGACGAGCAGTACTTC	CAWDRTGGRDEQYF
TRBV7-2	TRBJ1-2	.	few	TGTGCCAGCACACACGACTCGGTCTATGGCTACACCTTC	CASTHDSVYGYTF